The present T cell receptor (beta chain) was sequenced within a study of OX40 agonist ivuxolimab in advanced cancers. With 6 bases removed from V and 0 bases from J, the gap between germline ends came to 12 bases. CDR1 and CDR2 from the germline V gene are MNHNY and SVGAGI (reference sequence). The CDR3 sequence is 15 residues long. Sequencing used immunoSEQ multiplex PCR; TCRdb keeps in-frame clones, though not all of them. Among tens of thousands of clones listed, roughly 87% were seen once. The sequencing here drew on CD4+ or CD8+ T cells sorted from blood, taken in a trial of the OX40 agonist ivuxolimab. The V and J genes are TRBV6-6 and TRBJ2-1; D unresolved. The TCR was taken from an adult with an advanced solid tumor such as melanoma, head and neck, liver or kidney cancer. CDR3 residues: CASSRPESSYNEQFF. The CDR3 bases are TGTGCCAGCAGCCGGCCAGAGAGCTCCTACAATGAGCAGTTCTTC.